This TCR beta chain was observed in a study of OX40 agonist ivuxolimab in advanced cancers. Study-wide context: Of mixed ages from about 20 to 85 and averaging around 60 years, the group was about 80% male.

Using immunoSEQ multiplex PCR, the repertoire was profiled, and TCRdb retains in-frame clones only, with some absent. Of approximately 87,000 clones in the sample, roughly 89% were seen once. With 4 bases clipped from V and 2 bases from J, the junction kept 10 bases outside the gene matches. Germline loops: CDR1 SGHRS, CDR2 YFSETQ. The CDR3 extends over 16 amino acids. This receptor was taken from an adult with an advanced solid tumor such as melanoma, head and neck, liver or kidney cancer. The chain is built from TRBV5-1 and TRBJ2-3, with TRBD2 matching 7 bases. The sample here was CD4+ or CD8+ T cells sorted from blood, taken in a trial of the OX40 agonist ivuxolimab. The CDR3 coding sequence is TGCGCCAGCAGCGTGGGCGGGACTACCAACACAGATACGCAGTATTTT. Translating gives CASSVGGTTNTDTQYF.